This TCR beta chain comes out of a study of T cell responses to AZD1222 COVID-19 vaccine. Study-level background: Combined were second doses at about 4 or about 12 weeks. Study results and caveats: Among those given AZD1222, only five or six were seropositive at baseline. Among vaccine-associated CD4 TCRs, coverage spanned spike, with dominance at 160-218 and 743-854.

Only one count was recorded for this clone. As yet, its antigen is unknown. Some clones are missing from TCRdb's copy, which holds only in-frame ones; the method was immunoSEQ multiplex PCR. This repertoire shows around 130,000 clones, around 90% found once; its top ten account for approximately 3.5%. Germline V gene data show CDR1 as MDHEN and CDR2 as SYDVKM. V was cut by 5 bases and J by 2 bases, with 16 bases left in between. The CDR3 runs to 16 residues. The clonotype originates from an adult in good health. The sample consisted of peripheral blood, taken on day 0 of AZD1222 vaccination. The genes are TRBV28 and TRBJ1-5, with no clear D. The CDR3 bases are TGTGCCAGCAGTGTCCCCGGACTGGCAGGCAATCAGCCCCAGCATTTT. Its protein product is CASSVPGLAGNQPQHF.